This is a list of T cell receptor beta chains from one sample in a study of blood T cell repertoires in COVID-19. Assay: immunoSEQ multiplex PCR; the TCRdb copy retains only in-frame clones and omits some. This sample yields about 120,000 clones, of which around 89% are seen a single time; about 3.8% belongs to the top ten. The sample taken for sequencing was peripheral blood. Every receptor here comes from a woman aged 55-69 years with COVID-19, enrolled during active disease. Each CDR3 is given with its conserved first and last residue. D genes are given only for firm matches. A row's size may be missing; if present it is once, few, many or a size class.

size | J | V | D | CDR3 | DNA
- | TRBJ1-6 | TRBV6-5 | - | CAAGTTYNSPLHF | TGTGCCGCTGGTACTACGTATAATTCACCCCTCCACTTT
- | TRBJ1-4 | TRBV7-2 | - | CASSLGGAYEKLFF | TGTGCCAGCAGCTTAGGGGGCGCTTATGAAAAACTGTTTTTT
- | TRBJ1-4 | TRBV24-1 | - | CATVSGSLNEKLFF | TGTGCCACTGTCTCCGGGTCGCTTAATGAAAAACTGTTTTTT
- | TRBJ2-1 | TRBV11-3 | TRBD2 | CASSYPGLAGYPYNEQFF | TGTGCCAGCAGCTATCCAGGACTAGCGGGTTACCCTTACAATGAGCAGTTCTTC
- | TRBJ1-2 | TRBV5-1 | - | CASRPNLDGQVNYGYTF | TGCGCCAGCAGACCAAACCTGGATGGTCAGGTCAACTATGGCTACACCTTC
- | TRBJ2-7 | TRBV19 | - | CASSIVLRPGVGREQYF | TGTGCCAGTAGTATAGTACTACGGCCCGGGGTTGGGCGCGAGCAGTACTTC
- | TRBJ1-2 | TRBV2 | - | CASPRGAEGYTF | TGTGCCAGCCCCCGGGGGGCGGAAGGCTACACCTTC
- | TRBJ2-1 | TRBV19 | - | CASSIYVNEQFF | TGTGCCAGTAGTATTTATGTGAATGAGCAGTTCTTC
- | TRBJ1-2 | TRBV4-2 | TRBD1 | CASSQAQGAGYTF | TGTGCCAGCAGCCAAGCACAGGGGGCGGGCTACACCTTC
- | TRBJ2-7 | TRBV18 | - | CASSPSGDYEQYF | TGTGCCAGCTCACCATCCGGGGACTACGAGCAGTACTTC
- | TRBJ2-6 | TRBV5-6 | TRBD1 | CASKNRGLDSGANVLTF | TGTGCCAGCAAGAACAGGGGGTTGGACTCTGGGGCCAACGTCCTGACTTTC
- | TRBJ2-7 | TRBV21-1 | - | CASSRQGAGSYEQYF | TGTGCCAGCAGCAGACAGGGGGCGGGATCTTACGAGCAGTACTTC
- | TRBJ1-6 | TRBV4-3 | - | CASSQGGTGINSPLHF | TGCGCCAGCAGCCAAGGTGGCACAGGGATAAATTCACCCCTCCACTTT
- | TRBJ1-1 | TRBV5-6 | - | CASSTPGEGNTEAFF | TGTGCCAGCAGCACACCCGGTGAGGGAAACACTGAAGCTTTCTTT
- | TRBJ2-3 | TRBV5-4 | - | CASTNTHIIDTDTQYF | TGTGCCAGCACCAATACACATATTATCGACACAGATACGCAGTATTTT
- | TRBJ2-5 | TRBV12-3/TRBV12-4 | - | CASSFGYQETQYF | TGTGCCTCCTCGTTCGGGTACCAAGAGACCCAGTACTTC
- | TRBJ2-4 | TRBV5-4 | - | CASSLAGLKNIQYF | TGTGCCAGCAGCTTGGCGGGGTTAAAAAACATTCAGTACTTC
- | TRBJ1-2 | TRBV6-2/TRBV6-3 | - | CASSYSRGLGGYTF | TGTGCCAGCAGTTACTCAAGGGGCCTCGGAGGCTACACCTTC
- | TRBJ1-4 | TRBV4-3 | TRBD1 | CASSRDLNGQGRNEKLFF | TGCGCCAGCAGCCGCGACCTTAATGGACAGGGCCGTAATGAAAAACTGTTTTTT
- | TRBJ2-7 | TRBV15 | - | CATSRDLGVGYEQYF | TGTGCCACCAGCAGAGATTTAGGGGTTGGGTACGAGCAGTACTTC
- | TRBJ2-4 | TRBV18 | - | CASSPVQGDIQYF | TGTGCCAGCTCACCAGTACAGGGAGACATTCAGTACTTC
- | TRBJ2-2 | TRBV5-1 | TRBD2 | CASSLFRLAGGLDTGELFF | TGCGCCAGCAGCTTGTTCCGGCTAGCGGGGGGGTTGGACACCGGGGAGCTGTTTTTT
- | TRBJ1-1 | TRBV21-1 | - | CASSKEGNRTNTEAFF | TGTGCCAGCAGCAAAGAAGGCAACAGAACGAACACTGAAGCTTTCTTT
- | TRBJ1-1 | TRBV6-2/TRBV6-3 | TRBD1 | CASSKGQVINSEAFF | TGTGCCAGCAGCAAAGGACAGGTCATCAATTCTGAAGCTTTCTTT
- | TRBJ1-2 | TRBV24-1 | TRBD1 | CATSTGTGRGYTF | TGTGCCACCAGCACCGGGACAGGGCGAGGCTACACCTTC
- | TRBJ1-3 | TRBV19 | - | CASSIVGPGISGNTIYF | TGTGCCAGTAGTATAGTAGGCCCAGGGATCTCTGGAAACACCATATATTTT
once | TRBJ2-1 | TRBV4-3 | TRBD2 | CASSQDFGGGVYNEQFF | TGCGCCAGCAGCCAAGATTTTGGCGGGGGGGTTTACAATGAGCAGTTCTTC
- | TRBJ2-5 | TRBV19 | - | CASSKTSPAETQYF | TGTGCCAGTAGTAAGACTTCCCCAGCGGAGACCCAGTACTTC
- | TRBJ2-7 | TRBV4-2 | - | CASSQVNGELGAREQYF | TGTGCCAGCAGCCAAGTAAATGGAGAGCTGGGGGCGCGAGAGCAGTACTTC
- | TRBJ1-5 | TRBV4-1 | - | CASSQDTTGHQPQHF | TGCGCCAGCAGCCAAGACACCACAGGGCATCAGCCCCAGCATTTT
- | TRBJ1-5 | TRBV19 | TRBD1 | CASSRGPGQGPNQPQHF | TGTGCCAGTAGTAGGGGACCGGGACAGGGGCCGAATCAGCCCCAGCATTTT
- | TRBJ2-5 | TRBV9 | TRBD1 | CASSTTGGQETQYF | TGTGCCAGCAGCACGACAGGGGGCCAAGAGACCCAGTACTTC
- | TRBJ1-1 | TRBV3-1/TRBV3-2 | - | CASSQVGAGTEAFF | TGTGCCAGCAGCCAAGTCGGGGCGGGGACTGAAGCTTTCTTT
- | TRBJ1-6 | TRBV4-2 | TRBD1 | CASSPGQGVSPLHF | TGTGCCAGCAGTCCGGGACAGGGGGTCTCACCCCTCCACTTT
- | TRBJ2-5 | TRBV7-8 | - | CASSFNPRDNQETQYF | TGTGCCAGCAGCTTTAACCCCCGGGACAACCAAGAGACCCAGTACTTC
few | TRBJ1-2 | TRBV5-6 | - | CASSLINTGYGYTF | TGTGCCAGCAGCTTGATTAACACAGGCTATGGCTACACCTTC
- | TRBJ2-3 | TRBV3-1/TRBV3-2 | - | CASSLGDSRTQYF | TGTGCCAGCAGCCTCGGGGACTCTCGTACGCAGTATTTT
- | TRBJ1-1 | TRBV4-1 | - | CASSSGIPTEAFF | TGCGCCAGCAGCTCAGGGATTCCCACTGAAGCTTTCTTT
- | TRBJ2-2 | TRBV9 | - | CASSAGGLANTGELFF | TGTGCCAGCAGCGCCGGCGGGCTAGCAAACACCGGGGAGCTGTTTTTT
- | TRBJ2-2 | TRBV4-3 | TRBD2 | CASSQDRLAGGLDTGELFF | TGCGCCAGCAGCCAAGATCGCCTAGCGGGGGGGCTGGACACCGGGGAGCTGTTTTTT
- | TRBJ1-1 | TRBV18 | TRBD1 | CASSPRPGQGSGTEAFF | TGTGCCAGCTCACCACGTCCGGGACAGGGCTCTGGGACTGAAGCTTTCTTT